This entry features one T cell receptor (beta chain) sequence. This record belongs to a study of radiation and T cells in renal cell carcinoma. The method was immunoSEQ multiplex PCR; TCRdb's version includes in-frame clones alone and lacks a portion of them. Seen here are 130,000 to 150,000 clones, roughly 88% observed once, and the top ten hold more than 10%. Time point noted: baseline pretreatment blood. Treatment described: 15 Gy SBRT to primary tumor, nephrectomy 4 weeks later. Clear cell pathology was present in this patient's renal cell carcinoma. Germline V CDR1 and CDR2: SNHLY, FYNNEI. The V gene lost 8 bases and the J gene lost 6 bases, with 8 bases spanning the gap. The CDR3 spans 12 residues.

The receptor was derived from a woman aged 45 to 65 with renal cell carcinoma. Specimen: blood, collected from a patient whose treatment included radiotherapy and nephrectomy. This chain connects TRBV2 to TRBJ1-6; D is perhaps TRBD1 (5 bases). Here the CDR3 reads CASGHSNSPLHF. CDR3 nucleotide sequence: TGTGCCAGCGGACATTCTAATTCACCCCTCCACTTT.